The 17 T cell receptor beta chains listed next were all sequenced from one sample in a study of CD8+ T cells in alopecia areata. Sequencing used cDNA as its template, made by extracting RNA and reverse transcribing it. Profiling relied on immunoSEQ multiplex PCR, and the TCRdb table lists in-frame clones only, not all of them. The sample has under 250,000 clones, about 53% seen once; the top ten hold 0.4% to 0.55%. This material consisted of CD4+ T cells sorted from blood, taken at week 0. These receptors were taken from a human donor with alopecia areata.

This clone was seen once. The chain has TRBV6-1 and TRBJ2-7; D is perhaps TRBD1 (6 bases). This CDR3 has 13 residues. Germline lookup yields CDR1 MNHNS and CDR2 SASEGT. Trimming stripped 7 bases from V and 4 bases from J, with 14 bases between. The CDR3 DNA is TGTGCCAGCATTAAGGGGGATGCTTACGAGCAGTACTTC. Amino acid sequence: CASIKGDAYEQYF.

The genes are TRBV2 and TRBJ1-3; 11 nucleotides agree with TRBD1. Germline CDR1 and CDR2: SNHLY and FYNNEI. CDR3 length: 15 amino acids. With 3 bases clipped from V and 3 bases from J, the junction kept 1 base outside the gene matches. The DNA of the CDR3 is TGTGCCAGCAGTGATGGGACAGGGGGTGGAAACACCATATATTTT. It codes for CASSDGTGGGNTIYF.

This chain joins TRBV23-1 and TRBJ2-5; 7 bases fit TRBD2. TRBV23-1 has ORF status, its function being uncertain. The CDR3 has 16 amino acids. Trimming at V came to 0 bases and at J to 5 bases, leaving 9 bases not matched to a gene. Here the CDR3 reads CASSQSRREGPETQYF. As DNA, the CDR3 is TGCGCCAGCAGTCAATCTAGGAGGGAGGGCCCCGAGACCCAGTACTTC.

This clone appeared a few times. The chain combines TRBV15 with TRBJ1-5, with D perhaps matching TRBD1 (5 bases). CDR3 size: 12 residues. Germline lookup yields CDR1 LNHNV and CDR2 YYDKDF (reference sequence). Trimming removed 7 bases from V and 6 bases from J, with 10 bases in between. The CDR3 reads CATTRAGQPQHF. CDR3 sequence (DNA): TGTGCCACCACCAGGGCGGGTCAGCCCCAGCATTTT.

The chain links TRBV29-1 to TRBJ1-5; a possible D gene is TRBD1 (5 bases). Deletions cut 6 bases from V and 0 bases from J, with 12 bases between. CDR3 length: 14 amino acids. Looked up from germline, CDR1 is SQVTM and CDR2 is ANQGSEA. In DNA, the CDR3 is TGCAGCGTAGGGACCGATTATAGCAATCAGCCCCAGCATTTT. This gives the protein CSVGTDYSNQPQHF.

V gene TRBV6-6 combines with J gene TRBJ2-4; D gene unclear. The CDR3 has 14 residues. V was cut by 7 bases and J by 1 base, with 11 bases left in between. CDR1 and CDR2 (germline): MNHNY, SVGAGI (reference sequence). As DNA, the CDR3 is TGTGCCAGCACCCCTATGGAGGCCAAAAACATTCAGTACTTC. Protein sequence: CASTPMEAKNIQYF.

As concerns this clone: In the same sample, other DNA sequences code for this CDR3. The rearrangement uses TRBV30 and TRBJ1-2, with 7 bases fitting TRBD1. Germline-derived CDR1 and CDR2 are GTSNPN and SVGIG (reference sequence). The length of the CDR3 is 13 residues. The V segment lost 4 bases and the J segment 3 bases; nucleotides outside the gene matches: 5. Here the CDR3 DNA reads TGTGCCTGGACAGGGGGAGCCTACTATGGCTACACCTTC. It codes for CAWTGGAYYGYTF.

The rearrangement joins TRBV29-1 to TRBJ2-7; the D is unclear. Trimming stripped 3 bases from V and 2 bases from J, with 11 bases between. CDR1 is SQVTM, CDR2 ANQGSEA, per germline. There are 13 residues in the CDR3. CDR3 sequence: CSVESPVTYEQYF. CDR3 DNA: TGCAGCGTTGAGTCCCCAGTGACCTACGAGCAGTACTTC.

The chain couples TRBV6-5 to TRBJ1-2; TRBD1 is a possible D gene (5 bases). V was clipped by 10 bases and J by 2 bases, with 11 bases between them. CDR3 length equals 12 residues. Per the germline V gene, CDR1 is MNHEY and CDR2 is SVGAGI. The CDR3 DNA is TGTGCCACCAGGACACCCAACTATGGCTACACCTTC. Protein sequence: CATRTPNYGYTF.

Remarks on this clone: The same CDR3 can be traced to other DNA sequences in this sample. The CDR3 sequence: CSVARLAGNTGELFF. As DNA, the CDR3 is TGCAGCGTTGCAAGGCTAGCGGGTAACACCGGGGAGCTGTTTTTT. This sequence joins TRBV29-1 and TRBJ2-2; 8 nucleotides align to TRBD2. The V segment lost 4 bases and the J segment 2 bases; nucleotides outside the gene matches: 6. Germline V gives CDR1 SQVTM, CDR2 ANQGSEA. The CDR3 has 15 amino acids.

The gene calls are TRBV7-9 and TRBJ2-2, with D perhaps TRBD1 (5 bases). Trimming took 8 bases from V and 2 from J, leaving 18 bases between them. Looked up from germline, CDR1 is SEHNR and CDR2 is FQNEAQ (reference sequence). The length of the CDR3 is 16 residues. DNA of the CDR3: TGTGCCAGCGGCATTGGGCCAGGGCCAAACACCGGGGAGCTGTTTTTT. The encoded protein is CASGIGPGPNTGELFF.

The rearrangement uses TRBV6-6 and TRBJ2-1, with a possible D match to TRBD2 (5 bases). The germline CDR1 and CDR2 sequences are MNHNY and SVGAGI (reference sequence). Trimming took off 2 bases at V and 7 bases at J, with 15 bases between the two ends. The CDR3 sequence is 15 residues long. CDR3 protein: CASSYEVGSKNEQFF. DNA for the CDR3: TGTGCCAGCAGTTACGAGGTTGGGAGTAAGAATGAGCAGTTCTTC.

This rearrangement joins TRBV29-1 to TRBJ1-1; D gene uncertain. The germline CDR1 and CDR2 sequences are SQVTM and ANQGSEA. The CDR3 length is 13 residues. Deletions cut 4 bases from V and 1 base from J, with 10 bases between. The CDR3 nucleotides read TGCAGCGTTGTTTTTGCAGCGAACACTGAAGCTTTCTTT. This sequence encodes CSVVFAANTEAFF.

This clone was detected a few times. Other DNA sequences within the sample encode an identical CDR3. The genes are TRBV29-1 and TRBJ2-3; D perhaps matches TRBD2 (6 bases). V was shortened by 4 bases and J by 0 bases, with 11 bases between the two germline ends. Germline V lookup: CDR1 SQVTM, CDR2 ANQGSEA. CDR3 length equals 14 residues. CDR3 in amino acids: CSVVGDSSTDTQYF. In DNA form, the CDR3 reads TGCAGCGTTGTGGGGGACTCTAGCACAGATACGCAGTATTTT.

This clone was picked up a small number of times. Other nucleotide sequences from this sample produce the same CDR3. The chain has TRBV4-2 and TRBJ2-7, with 14 bases fitting TRBD2. Germline CDR1 reads LGHNA; CDR2 reads YNFKEQ. The trim removed 1 base at V and 2 bases at J, leaving 1 base unmatched. CDR3 length equals 16 residues. The CDR3 reads CASSQGLAGGPYEQYF. The CDR3 DNA sequence: TGTGCCAGCAGCCAAGGACTAGCGGGAGGGCCCTACGAGCAGTACTTC.

This clone was recorded a few times. The J gene is TRBJ2-7, the V gene TRBV5-1, with TRBD2 as a possible D gene (6 bases). Trimming stripped 1 base from V and 1 base from J, with 18 bases between. CDR3 length: 17 residues. Germline V gene data show CDR1 as SGHRS and CDR2 as YFSETQ. This CDR3 reads CASSLQLLGGNSYEQYF. CDR3 nucleotides: TGCGCCAGCAGCTTGCAGCTTCTTGGGGGGAATTCCTACGAGCAGTACTTC.

In this sample, this clone turned up a few times. This chain uses TRBV20-1 with TRBJ1-1; D is possibly TRBD1 (5 bases). There are 11 residues in the CDR3. Germline V gene lookup returns CDR1 DFQATT and CDR2 SNEGSKA (reference sequence). The CDR3 reads CGQEVNTEAFF. The CDR3 coding sequence is TGCGGACAAGAGGTGAACACTGAAGCTTTCTTT.